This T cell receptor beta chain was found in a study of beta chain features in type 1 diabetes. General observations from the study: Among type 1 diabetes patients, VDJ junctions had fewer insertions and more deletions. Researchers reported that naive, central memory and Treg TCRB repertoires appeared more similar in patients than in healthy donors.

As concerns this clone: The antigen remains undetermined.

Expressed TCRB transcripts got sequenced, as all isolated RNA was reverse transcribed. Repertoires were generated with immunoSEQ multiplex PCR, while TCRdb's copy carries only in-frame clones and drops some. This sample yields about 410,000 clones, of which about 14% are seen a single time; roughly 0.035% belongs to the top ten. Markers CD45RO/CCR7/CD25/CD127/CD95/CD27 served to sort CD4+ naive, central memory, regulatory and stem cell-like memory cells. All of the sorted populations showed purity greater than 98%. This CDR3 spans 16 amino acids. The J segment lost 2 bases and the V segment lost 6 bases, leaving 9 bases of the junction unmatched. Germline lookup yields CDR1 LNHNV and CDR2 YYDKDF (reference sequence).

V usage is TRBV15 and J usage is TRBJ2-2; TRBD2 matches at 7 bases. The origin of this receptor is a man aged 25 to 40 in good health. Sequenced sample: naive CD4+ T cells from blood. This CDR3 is CATRKKAGLNTGELFF. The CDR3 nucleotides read TGTGCCACCAGAAAAAAAGCGGGGCTCAACACCGGGGAGCTGTTTTTT.